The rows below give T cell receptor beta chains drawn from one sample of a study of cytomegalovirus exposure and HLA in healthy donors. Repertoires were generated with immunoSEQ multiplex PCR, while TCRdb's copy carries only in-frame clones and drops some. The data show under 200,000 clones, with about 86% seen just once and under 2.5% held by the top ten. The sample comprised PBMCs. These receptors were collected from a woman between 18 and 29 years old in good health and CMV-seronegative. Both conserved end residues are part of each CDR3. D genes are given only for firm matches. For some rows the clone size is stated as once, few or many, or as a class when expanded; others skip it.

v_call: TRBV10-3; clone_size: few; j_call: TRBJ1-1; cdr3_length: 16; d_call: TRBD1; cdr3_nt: TGTGCCATCAGTGGATCGACAGGGTTGATGAACACTGAAGCTTTCTTT; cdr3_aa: CAISGSTGLMNTEAFF
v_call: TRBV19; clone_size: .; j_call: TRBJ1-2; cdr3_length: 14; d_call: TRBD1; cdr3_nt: TGTGCCAGCCTAGACAGGGCAAGGAACTATGGCTACACCTTC; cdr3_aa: CASLDRARNYGYTF
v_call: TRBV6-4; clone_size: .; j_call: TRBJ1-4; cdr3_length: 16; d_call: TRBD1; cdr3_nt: TGTGCCAGCAGGAAACCGTACAGGGGGCAAGGTGAAAAACTGTTTTTT; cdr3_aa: CASRKPYRGQGEKLFF
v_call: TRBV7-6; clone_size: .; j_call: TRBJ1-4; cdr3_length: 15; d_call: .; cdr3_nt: TGTGCCAGCAGCCCTAATGCGGCGATTAATGAAAAACTGTTTTTT; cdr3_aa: CASSPNAAINEKLFF
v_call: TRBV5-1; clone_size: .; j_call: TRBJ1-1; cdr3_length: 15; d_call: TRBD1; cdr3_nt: TGCGCCAGCAGCTCAATAGGAGGACAGGACCCTGAAGCTTTCTTT; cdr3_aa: CASSSIGGQDPEAFF
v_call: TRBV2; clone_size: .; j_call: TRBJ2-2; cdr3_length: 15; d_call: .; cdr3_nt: TGTGCCAGCATTCGAAGGGGGGGGGCCACCGGGGAGCTGTTTTTT; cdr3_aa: CASIRRGGATGELFF
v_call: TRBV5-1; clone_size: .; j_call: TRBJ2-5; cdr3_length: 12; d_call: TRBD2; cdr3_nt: TGCGCCAGCAGCTCAGGTGAAGGACTAGCCTACTTC; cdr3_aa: CASSSGEGLAYF
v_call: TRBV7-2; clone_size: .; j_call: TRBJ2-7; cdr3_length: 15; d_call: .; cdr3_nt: TGTGCCAGCAGCTTTGGAGGAGGGAGCTCCTACGAGCAGTACTTC; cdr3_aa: CASSFGGGSSYEQYF
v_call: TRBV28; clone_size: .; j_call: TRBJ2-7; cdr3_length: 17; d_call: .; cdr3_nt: TGTGCCAGCAGTCATCTCCCCCGGGCAGGGAAAGTTCACGAGCAGTACTTC; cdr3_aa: CASSHLPRAGKVHEQYF
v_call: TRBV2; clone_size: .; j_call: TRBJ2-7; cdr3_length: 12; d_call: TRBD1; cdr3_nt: TGTGCCAGCGGGACAGGGGCCTACGAGCAGTACTTC; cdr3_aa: CASGTGAYEQYF
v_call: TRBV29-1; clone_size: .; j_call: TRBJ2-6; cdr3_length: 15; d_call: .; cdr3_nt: TGCAGCGTTGGAGGCAGCAGCTCTGGGGCCAACGTCCTGACTTTC; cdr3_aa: CSVGGSSSGANVLTF
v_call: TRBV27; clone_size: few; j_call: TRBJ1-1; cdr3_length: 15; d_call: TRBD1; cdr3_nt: TGTGCCAGCAGTTTAGGTTCAGGGACAGGCACTGAAGCTTTCTTT; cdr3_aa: CASSLGSGTGTEAFF
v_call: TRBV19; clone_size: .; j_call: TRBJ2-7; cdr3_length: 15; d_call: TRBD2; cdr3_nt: TGTGCCAGTAGTCCTCGCGCGGGGGTGAGCGACGAGCAGTACTTC; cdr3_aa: CASSPRAGVSDEQYF
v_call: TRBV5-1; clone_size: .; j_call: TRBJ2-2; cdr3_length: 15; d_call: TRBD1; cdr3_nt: TGCGCCAGCAGCCCCGGGACAGGGGGCACCGGGGAGCTGTTTTTT; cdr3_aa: CASSPGTGGTGELFF
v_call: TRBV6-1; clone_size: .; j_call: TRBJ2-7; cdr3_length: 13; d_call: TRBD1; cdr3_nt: TGTGCCAGCAACCAGGGGGTACAGGACGAGCAGTACTTC; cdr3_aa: CASNQGVQDEQYF
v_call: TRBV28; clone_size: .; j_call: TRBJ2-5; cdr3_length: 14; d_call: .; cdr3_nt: TGTGCCAGCAGCTCGGGGGAGCCGAGGGAGACCCAGTACTTC; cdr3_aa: CASSSGEPRETQYF
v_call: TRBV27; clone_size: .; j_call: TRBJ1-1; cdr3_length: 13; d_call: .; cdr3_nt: TGTGCCAGCAGTTTCAGGGAGGGCACTGAAGCTTTCTTT; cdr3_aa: CASSFREGTEAFF
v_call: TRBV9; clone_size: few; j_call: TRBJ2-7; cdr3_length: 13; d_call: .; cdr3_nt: TGTGCCAGCAGCGTGCGGGAAAGTCCCGAGCAGTACTTC; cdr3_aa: CASSVRESPEQYF
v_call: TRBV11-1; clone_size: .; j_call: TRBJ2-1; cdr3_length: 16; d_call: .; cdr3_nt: TGTGCCAGCAGCTTAGGGGCGGACAGCACCTACAATGAGCAGTTCTTC; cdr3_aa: CASSLGADSTYNEQFF
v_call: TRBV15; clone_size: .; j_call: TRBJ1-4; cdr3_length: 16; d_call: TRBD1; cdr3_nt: TGTGCCACCAGCGGAAGGACAGGGAGAACTAATGAAAAACTGTTTTTT; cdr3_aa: CATSGRTGRTNEKLFF
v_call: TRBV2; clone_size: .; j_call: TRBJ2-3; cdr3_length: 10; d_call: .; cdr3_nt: TGTGCCAGCAACGGAGATACGCAGTATTTT; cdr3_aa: CASNGDTQYF
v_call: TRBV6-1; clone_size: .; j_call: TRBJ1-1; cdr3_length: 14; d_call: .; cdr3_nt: TGTGCCAGCAAGCCGACAGTTACGAACACTGAAGCTTTCTTT; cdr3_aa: CASKPTVTNTEAFF
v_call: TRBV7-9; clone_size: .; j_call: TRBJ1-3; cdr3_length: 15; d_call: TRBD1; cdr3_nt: TGTGCCAGCAGCTTTGGACAGGGGTTTGAAAACACCATATATTTT; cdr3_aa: CASSFGQGFENTIYF
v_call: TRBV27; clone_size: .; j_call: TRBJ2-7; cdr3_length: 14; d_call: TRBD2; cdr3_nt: TGTGCCAGCAATTCCCTAGGACTAGACTACGAGCAGTACTTC; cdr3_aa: CASNSLGLDYEQYF
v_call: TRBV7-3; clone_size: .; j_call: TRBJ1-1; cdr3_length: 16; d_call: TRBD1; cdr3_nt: TGTGCCAGCAGCGAAGGGACAGGGGTTGGTGCCACTGAAGCTTTCTTT; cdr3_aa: CASSEGTGVGATEAFF
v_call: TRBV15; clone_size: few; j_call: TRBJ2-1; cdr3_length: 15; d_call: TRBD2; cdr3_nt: TGTGCCACCAGCAGAGAGGGACTATCGTCGAATGAGCAGTTCTTC; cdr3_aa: CATSREGLSSNEQFF
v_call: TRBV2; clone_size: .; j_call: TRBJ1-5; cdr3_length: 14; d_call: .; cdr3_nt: TGTGCCAGCAGTGTATACAGGGCAGGTCAGCCCCAGCATTTT; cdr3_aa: CASSVYRAGQPQHF
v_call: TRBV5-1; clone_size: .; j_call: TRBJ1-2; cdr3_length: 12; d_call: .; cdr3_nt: TGCGCCAGCAGCTATGCAGGGGAGGGCTACACCTTC; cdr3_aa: CASSYAGEGYTF
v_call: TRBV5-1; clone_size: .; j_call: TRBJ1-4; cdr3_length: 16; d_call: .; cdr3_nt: TGCGCCAGCAGCTTTGGACGTTCCGGACTGAATGAAAAACTGTTTTTT; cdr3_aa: CASSFGRSGLNEKLFF
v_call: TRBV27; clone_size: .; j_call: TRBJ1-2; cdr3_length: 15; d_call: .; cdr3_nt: TGTGCCAGCAGTTTATCGCCGACTCTAAACTATGGCTACACCTTC; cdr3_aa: CASSLSPTLNYGYTF
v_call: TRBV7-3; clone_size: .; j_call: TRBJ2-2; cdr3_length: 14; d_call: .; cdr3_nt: TGTGCCAGCAGCTTAAACCAGGGCACCGGGGAGCTGTTTTTT; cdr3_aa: CASSLNQGTGELFF
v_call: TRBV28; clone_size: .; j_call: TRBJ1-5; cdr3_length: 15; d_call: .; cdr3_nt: TGTGCCAGCAATAATAGACGGACTTTCAATCAGCCCCAGCATTTT; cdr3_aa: CASNNRRTFNQPQHF
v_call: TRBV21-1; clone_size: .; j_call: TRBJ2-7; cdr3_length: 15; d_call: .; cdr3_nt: TGTGCCAGCAGCAAAGGACTAGCGGGGACCTACGAGCAGTACTTC; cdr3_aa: CASSKGLAGTYEQYF
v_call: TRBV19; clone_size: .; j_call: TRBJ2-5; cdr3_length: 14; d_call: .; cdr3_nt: TGTGCCAGTAGTAATGGGGGCTCACAAGAGACCCAGTACTTC; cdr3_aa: CASSNGGSQETQYF
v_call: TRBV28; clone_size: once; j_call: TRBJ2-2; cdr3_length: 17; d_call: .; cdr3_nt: TGTGCCAGCAGTTCAGCTGGAGCGCACGCGAACACCGGGGAGCTGTTTTTT; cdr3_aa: CASSSAGAHANTGELFF
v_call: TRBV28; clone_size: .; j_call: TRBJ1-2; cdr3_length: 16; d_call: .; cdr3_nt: TGTGCCAGCAGTCCCCAGGGCGAACGGCTCTCCTATGGCTACACCTTC; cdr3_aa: CASSPQGERLSYGYTF
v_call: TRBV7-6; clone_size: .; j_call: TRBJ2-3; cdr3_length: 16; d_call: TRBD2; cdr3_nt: TGTGCCAGCAGCGCGGGGGTCACCCTACCCACAGATACGCAGTATTTT; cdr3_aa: CASSAGVTLPTDTQYF
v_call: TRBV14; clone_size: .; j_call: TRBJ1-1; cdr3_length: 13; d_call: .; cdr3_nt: TGTGCCAGCAGCCAAGATAACTACCTGGTAGCTTTCTTT; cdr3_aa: CASSQDNYLVAFF
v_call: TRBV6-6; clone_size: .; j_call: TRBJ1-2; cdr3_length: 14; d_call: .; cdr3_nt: TGTGCCAGCAGTTACTACAGTGTTAACTATGGCTACACCTTC; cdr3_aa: CASSYYSVNYGYTF
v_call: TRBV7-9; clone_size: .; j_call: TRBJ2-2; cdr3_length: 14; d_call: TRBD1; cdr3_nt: TGTGCCAGCAGCGTGACAGGGATCACCGGGGAGCTGTTTTTT; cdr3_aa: CASSVTGITGELFF
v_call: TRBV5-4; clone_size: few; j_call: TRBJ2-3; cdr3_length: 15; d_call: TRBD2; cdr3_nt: TGTGCCAGCAGCTTGGAGGCGGGAGGCACAGATACGCAGTATTTT; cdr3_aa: CASSLEAGGTDTQYF
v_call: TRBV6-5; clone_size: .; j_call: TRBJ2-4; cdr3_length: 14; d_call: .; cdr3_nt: TGTGCCAGCAGCCCACAGGTAGCCAAAAACATTCAGTACTTC; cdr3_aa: CASSPQVAKNIQYF
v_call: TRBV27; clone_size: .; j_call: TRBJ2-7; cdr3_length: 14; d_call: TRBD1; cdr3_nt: TGTGCCAGCAGTTCTCCCCTCCGGGACAGGTTAGCGTACTTC; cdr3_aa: CASSSPLRDRLAYF
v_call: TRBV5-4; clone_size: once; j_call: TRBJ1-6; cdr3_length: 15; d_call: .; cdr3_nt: TGTGCCACCCGACAGGAGCTCTCCTATAATTCACCCCTCCACTTT; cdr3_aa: CATRQELSYNSPLHF
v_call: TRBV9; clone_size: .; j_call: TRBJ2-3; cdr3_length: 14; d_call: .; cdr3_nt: TGTGCCACAAACCGGCAGGGCTCCACAGATACGCAGTATTTT; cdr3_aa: CATNRQGSTDTQYF
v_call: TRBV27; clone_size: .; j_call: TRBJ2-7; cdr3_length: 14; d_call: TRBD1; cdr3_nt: TGTGCCAGCAGTTTTAGACAGGGGGGCTACGAGCAGTACTTC; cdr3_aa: CASSFRQGGYEQYF
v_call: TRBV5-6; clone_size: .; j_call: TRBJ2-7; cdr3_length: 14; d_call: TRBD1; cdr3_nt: TGTGCCAGCAGCTGGGACAGGGCGGTCTACGAGCAGTACTTC; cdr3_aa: CASSWDRAVYEQYF
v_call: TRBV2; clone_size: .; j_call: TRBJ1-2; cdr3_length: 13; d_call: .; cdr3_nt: TGTGCCAGCAGGGACGACAGGAACTATGGCTACACCTTC; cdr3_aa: CASRDDRNYGYTF
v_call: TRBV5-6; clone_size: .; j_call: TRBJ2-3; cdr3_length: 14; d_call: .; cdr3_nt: TGTGCCAGCTCCCACGGCGGGCAACGGTATACGCAGTATTTT; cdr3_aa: CASSHGGQRYTQYF
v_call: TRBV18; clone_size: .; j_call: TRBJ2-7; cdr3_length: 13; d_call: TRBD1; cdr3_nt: TGTGCCAGCTCACGCGACAGGGTCGACGAGCAGTACTTC; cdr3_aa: CASSRDRVDEQYF